A single sample is the source of the 14 T cell receptor beta chains below, sequenced in a study of regulatory T cells in long-lasting Graves disease. Indicated time point: newly diagnosed GD, antithyroid drugs for less than 3 months. Generation of the TCR library employed RNA extracted from PBMCs. Arm-PCR of CDR3 regions and iRepertoire HTBI primers were the basis on which TCR beta libraries were built. TCRdb fed the multiplex PCR reads into MiXCR, producing one record per CDR3 protein. The sample lists roughly 360,000 distinct CDR3 sequences, 10% to 15% occurring once. The data also belong to a second study, concerning T cells in Graves' hyperthyroidism and ophthalmopathy.

Sequenced material: peripheral blood mononuclear cells (PBMCs), taken at new diagnosis, from a patient treated with antithyroid drugs. All receptors come from a woman younger than 35 with Graves disease.

This chain connects TRBV20-1 to TRBJ2-1, with TRBD1 as a possible D gene (7 bases). Per the germline V gene, CDR1 is DFQATT and CDR2 is SNEGSKA (reference sequence). V lost 5 bases, J lost 6 bases, and 17 bases lay in between. The CDR3 is made up of 14 amino acids. CDR3 in amino acids: CSAPPRDRINEQFF. In DNA form, the CDR3 reads TGCAGTGCTCCACCGCGGGACAGAATCAATGAGCAGTTCTTC.

This clonotype was picked up many times. The genes are TRBV7-2 and TRBJ2-3, with D uncertain. V shed 3 bases and J shed 3 bases, with 7 bases lying between them. Per the germline V gene, CDR1 is SGHTA and CDR2 is FQGNSA. CDR3 length: 13 residues. The CDR3 here is CASSFFGTDTQYF. DNA for the CDR3: TGTGCCAGCAGCTTCTTCGGGACAGATACGCAGTATTTT.

This clonotype occurred many times. Its ends do not fully match the called genes, so a read error is possible. This sequence joins TRBV6-5 and TRBJ1-1, with a weak D call TRBD1 (5 bases). The CDR3 covers 14 residues. Germline CDR1 is MNHEY and CDR2 is SVGAGI. The CDR3 nucleotides are TGTGCCAGCAGTTACTCGAATTACGGGGCTGATATTCGGTGG. It specifies CASSYSNYGADIRW.

This clonotype was detected many times. The chain joins TRBV20-1 to TRBJ2-1; 8 bases fit TRBD2. This CDR3 is built from 15 residues. The trim removed 3 bases at V and 0 bases at J, leaving 4 bases unmatched. Germline V gives CDR1 DFQATT, CDR2 SNEGSKA (reference sequence). CDR3: CSASGLAGSYNEQFF. CDR3 nucleotide sequence: TGCAGTGCTAGTGGGCTAGCGGGCTCCTACAATGAGCAGTTCTTC.

This clonotype came up many times. This chain joins TRBV29-1 and TRBJ2-5; D perhaps matches TRBD2 (6 bases). Germline V lookup: CDR1 SQVTM, CDR2 ANQGSEA. Trimming cost V 5 bases and J 5 bases, with 18 bases left between them. CDR3 length equals 14 residues. Here the CDR3 DNA reads TGCAGCGTTCAGGGAGCCCGGGGGTTGGAGACCCAGTACTTC. Translating it yields CSVQGARGLETQYF.

The sample holds many counts of this clonotype. The chain recombines TRBV11-3 with TRBJ2-1, with D perhaps given as TRBD1 or TRBD2 (5 bases each). CDR1 is SGHNT, CDR2 YENEEA, per germline. V was pared by 1 base and J by 5 bases, with 15 bases between. The CDR3 has 16 residues. The CDR3 DNA reads as TGTGCCAGCAGCTTAGGGGGCGGGCAGGCGGACAATGAGCAGTTCTTC. Protein product: CASSLGGGQADNEQFF.

This clonotype was recorded many times. This chain uses TRBV5-1 with TRBJ2-1; D remains ambiguous. The CDR3 covers 16 residues. The germline V gene encodes CDR1 SGHRS and CDR2 YFSETQ. The ends were cut back, 0 bases at V and 4 bases at J, with 14 bases in the middle. The CDR3 reads CASSLGYTDLYNEQFF. The CDR3 DNA is TGCGCCAGCAGCTTGGGGTACACGGACCTTTACAATGAGCAGTTCTTC.

This clonotype was seen only a few times. This chain connects TRBV4-2 to TRBJ2-2; 15 bases line up with TRBD2. The J segment lost 3 bases and the V segment lost 1 base, leaving 12 bases of the junction unmatched. CDR1 and CDR2 from the germline V gene are LGHNA and YNFKEQ. The length of the CDR3 is 21 residues. CDR3 region: CASSQVGLAGGGWADTGELFF. The CDR3 DNA reads as TGTGCCAGCAGCCAAGTGGGACTAGCGGGAGGAGGGTGGGCGGACACCGGGGAGCTGTTTTTT.

In regard to this clonotype: A read error may explain this, as a much larger clone is one base away. This sequence joins TRBV2 and TRBJ2-1; no clear D gene. CDR1 and CDR2 (germline): SNHLY, FYNNEI. This CDR3 comprises 16 residues. The V end was cut by 6 bases, the J end by 1 base, with 16 bases between. CDR3 loop: CASSSEEKGSYNEQFF. In nucleotides, the CDR3 is TGTGCCAGCAGCTCAGAGGAAAAAGGGTCCTACAATGAGCAGTTCTTC.

This clonotype was observed many times. The chain uses TRBV7-2 and TRBJ1-2; 8 positions match TRBD1. CDR1 SGHTA and CDR2 FQGNSA come from the germline V gene. This CDR3 comprises 15 residues. V shed 5 bases and J 5 bases; nucleotides not matched to a gene: 10. This CDR3 is CASSPPDRGGYGYTF. For the CDR3, the DNA is TGTGCCAGCAGCCCACCAGACAGGGGTGGTTATGGCTACACCTTC.

This clonotype was counted between two and nine times. V usage is TRBV24-1 and J usage is TRBJ2-5; 7 bases are shared with TRBD1. There are 14 residues in the CDR3. CDR1 KGHDR and CDR2 SFDVKD come from the germline V gene. With 5 bases clipped from V and 6 bases from J, the junction kept 8 bases outside the gene matches. CDR3 protein: CATSGSQGVQTQYF. Written as DNA, the CDR3 is TGTGCCACCAGTGGCTCGCAGGGGGTGCAGACCCAGTACTTC.

The rearrangement joins TRBV4-1 to TRBJ1-5; D not certain. The CDR3 loop spans 14 amino acids. CDR1 is MGHRA, CDR2 YSYEKL, per germline. Trimming left V 1 base short and J 7 bases short, with 11 bases between. The CDR3 bases are TGCGCCAGCAGCCAAGGACAAGGTTTCCAGCCCCAGCATTTT. The encoded protein is CASSQGQGFQPQHF.

The sample holds many counts of this clonotype. The chain employs TRBV7-8 and TRBJ2-5, with 9 bases that match TRBD2. From germline, CDR1 is SGHVS and CDR2 FQNEAQ. The trim removed 3 bases at V and 1 base at J, leaving 6 bases unmatched. The CDR3 is made up of 16 amino acids. The CDR3 bases are TGTGCCAGCAGCTTCGAGCGGGGGGCGACCCAAGAGACCCAGTACTTC. Its protein product is CASSFERGATQETQYF.

This clonotype was counted ten times or more. The chain uses TRBV2 and TRBJ2-5; 10 positions match TRBD2. The CDR3 sequence is 16 residues long. Germline CDR1 reads SNHLY; CDR2 reads FYNNEI. Unmatched junction bases numbered 11, after V lost 5 bases and J lost 5 bases. The CDR3 here is CASSPGLAAGGETQYF. CDR3 bases: TGTGCCAGCAGTCCCGGACTAGCGGCTGGGGGGGAGACCCAGTACTTC. Full variable domain (missing parts from reference TRBV2 and TRBJ2-5): EPEVTQTPSHQVTQMGQEVILRCVPISNHLYFYWYRQILGQKVEFLVSFYNNEISEKSEIFDDQFSVERPDGSNFTLKIRSTKLEDSAMYFCASSPGLAAGGETQYFGPGTRLLVL.